This entry features one TCR beta chain sequence. Profiled with immunoSEQ multiplex PCR; TCRdb holds only in-frame clones, not every one. The table includes over 10,000 clones, around 89% detected once. The record originates from a study of chemoradiotherapy in HPV16-positive cancers. This sequence originates from a human donor with HPV-associated anogenital cancer. Sequencing was performed on blood, taken from a patient who underwent chemoradiotherapy.

CDR3 protein: CASSLAATGRGEQYF. CDR3 DNA sequence: TGTGCCAGCAGCTTGGCCGCGACAGGGAGAGGCGAGCAGTACTTC. The chain couples TRBV5-4 to TRBJ2-7, with TRBD1 matching 7 bases. Germline CDR1 is SGHNT and CDR2 is YYREEE (reference sequence). There are 15 residues in the CDR3. With V trimmed by 0 bases and J by 6 bases, 9 bases remained unmatched.